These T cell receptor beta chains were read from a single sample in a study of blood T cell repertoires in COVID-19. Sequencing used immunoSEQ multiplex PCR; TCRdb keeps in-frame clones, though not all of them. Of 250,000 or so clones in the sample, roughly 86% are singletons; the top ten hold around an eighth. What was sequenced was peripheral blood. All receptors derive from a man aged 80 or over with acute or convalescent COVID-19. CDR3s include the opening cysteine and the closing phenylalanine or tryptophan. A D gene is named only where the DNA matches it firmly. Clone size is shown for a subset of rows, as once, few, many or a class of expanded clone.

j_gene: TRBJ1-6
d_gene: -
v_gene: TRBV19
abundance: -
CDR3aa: CASSISPSNSPLHF
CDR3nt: TGTGCCAGTAGTATTTCACCCAGTAATTCACCCCTCCACTTT

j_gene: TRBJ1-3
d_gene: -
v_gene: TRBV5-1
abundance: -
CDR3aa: CASSLGGGNTIYF
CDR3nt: TGCGCCAGCAGTCTAGGGGGTGGAAACACCATATATTTT

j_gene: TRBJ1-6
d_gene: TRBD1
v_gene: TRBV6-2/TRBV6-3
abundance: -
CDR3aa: CASSFQWDSNNSPLHF
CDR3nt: TGTGCCAGCAGTTTCCAATGGGACAGTAATAATTCACCCCTCCACTTT

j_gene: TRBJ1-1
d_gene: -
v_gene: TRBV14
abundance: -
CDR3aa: CASSQGQNTEAFF
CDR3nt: TGTGCCAGCAGCCAGGGCCAGAACACTGAAGCTTTCTTT

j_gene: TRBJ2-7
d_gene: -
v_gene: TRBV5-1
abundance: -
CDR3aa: CASSLGDSGAYEQYF
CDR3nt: TGCGCCAGCAGCTTGGGTGATAGCGGCGCCTACGAGCAGTACTTC

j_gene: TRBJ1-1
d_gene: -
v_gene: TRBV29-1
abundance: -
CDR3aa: CSAFLRDTEAFF
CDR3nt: TGCAGCGCCTTTCTGCGGGACACTGAAGCTTTCTTT

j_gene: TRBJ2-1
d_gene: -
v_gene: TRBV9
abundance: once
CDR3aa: CASSEGGVQFF
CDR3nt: TGTGCCAGCAGCGAGGGAGGAGTTCAGTTCTTC

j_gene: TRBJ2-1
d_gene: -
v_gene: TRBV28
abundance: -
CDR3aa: CAIPSPKGGNEQFF
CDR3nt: TGTGCCATCCCTTCACCGAAGGGAGGCAATGAGCAGTTCTTC

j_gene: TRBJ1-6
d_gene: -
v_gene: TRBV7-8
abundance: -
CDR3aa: CASSLSGGNSYNSPLHF
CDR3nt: TGTGCCAGCAGCTTATCTGGGGGGAACTCCTATAATTCACCCCTCCACTTT

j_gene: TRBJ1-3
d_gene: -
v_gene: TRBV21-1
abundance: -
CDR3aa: CASNLTPSSGNTIYF
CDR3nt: TGTGCCAGCAACCTGACACCGAGCTCTGGAAACACCATATATTTT

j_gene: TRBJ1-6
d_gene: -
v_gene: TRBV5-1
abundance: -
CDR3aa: CASCPPGLSPLHF
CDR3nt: TGCGCCAGCTGCCCCCCAGGTTTATCACCCCTCCACTTT

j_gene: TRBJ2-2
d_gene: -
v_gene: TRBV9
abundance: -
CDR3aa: CASSAQGLLDTGELFF
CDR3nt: TGTGCCAGCAGCGCGCAGGGATTACTGGACACCGGGGAGCTGTTTTTT

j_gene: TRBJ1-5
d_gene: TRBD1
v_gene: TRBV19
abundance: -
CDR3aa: CASRPDRGYQPQHF
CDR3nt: TGTGCCAGTAGACCCGACAGGGGCTATCAGCCCCAGCATTTT

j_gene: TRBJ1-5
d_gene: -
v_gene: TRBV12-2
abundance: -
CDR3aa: CASRLPPGDRVQPQHF
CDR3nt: TGTGCAAGTCGCTTACCGCCTGGGGACAGGGTTCAGCCCCAGCATTTT

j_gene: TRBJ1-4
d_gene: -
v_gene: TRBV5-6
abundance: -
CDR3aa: CASSPEADAGRAEKLFF
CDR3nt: TGTGCCAGCAGCCCAGAAGCGGACGCCGGCCGCGCTGAAAAACTGTTTTTT

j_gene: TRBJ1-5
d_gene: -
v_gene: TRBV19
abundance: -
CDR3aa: CASSIDQGPRPNQPQHF
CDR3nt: TGTGCCAGTAGTATAGATCAGGGGCCGCGGCCCAATCAGCCCCAGCATTTT

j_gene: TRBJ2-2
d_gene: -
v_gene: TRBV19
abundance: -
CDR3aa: CASSLGGGELFF
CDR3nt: TGTGCCAGTAGCCTAGGGGGAGGGGAGCTGTTTTTT

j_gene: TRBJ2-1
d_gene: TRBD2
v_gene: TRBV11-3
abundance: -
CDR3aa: CASSVLSGIGNEQFF
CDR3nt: TGTGCCAGCAGCGTCCTTAGCGGGATAGGCAATGAGCAGTTCTTC

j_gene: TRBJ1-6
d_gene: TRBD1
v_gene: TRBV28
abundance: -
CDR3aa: CASSPQGELYSPLHF
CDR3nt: TGTGCCAGCAGCCCCCAGGGGGAACTATACTCACCCCTCCACTTT

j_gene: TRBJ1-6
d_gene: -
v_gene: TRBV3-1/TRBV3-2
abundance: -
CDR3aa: CASSRDFNSPLHF
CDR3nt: TGTGCCAGCAGCCGGGACTTCAATTCACCCCTCCACTTT

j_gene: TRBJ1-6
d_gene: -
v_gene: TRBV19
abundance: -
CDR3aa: CASSAGRSSSSYNSPLHF
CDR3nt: TGTGCCAGTAGTGCGGGCCGAAGCAGTAGCTCCTATAATTCACCCCTCCACTTT

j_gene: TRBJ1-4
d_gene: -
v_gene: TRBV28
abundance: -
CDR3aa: CASKVRGNEKLFF
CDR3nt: TGTGCCAGCAAGGTCAGGGGTAATGAAAAACTGTTTTTT

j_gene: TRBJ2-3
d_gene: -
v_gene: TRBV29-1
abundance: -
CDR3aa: CSVDPGGDTQYF
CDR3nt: TGCAGCGTTGATCCAGGGGGGGATACGCAGTATTTT

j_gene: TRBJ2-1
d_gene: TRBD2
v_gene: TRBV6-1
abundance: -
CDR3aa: CASRPGLAGSEQFF
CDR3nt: TGTGCCAGCAGACCGGGACTAGCGGGAAGTGAGCAGTTCTTC

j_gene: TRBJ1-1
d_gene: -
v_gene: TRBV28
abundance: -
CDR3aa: CASSGTLYTEAFF
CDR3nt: TGTGCCAGCAGTGGGACACTATACACTGAAGCTTTCTTT

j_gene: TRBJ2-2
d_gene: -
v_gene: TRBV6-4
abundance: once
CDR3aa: CASSGDLHGELFF
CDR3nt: TGTGCCAGCAGTGGAGATCTCCACGGGGAGCTGTTTTTT

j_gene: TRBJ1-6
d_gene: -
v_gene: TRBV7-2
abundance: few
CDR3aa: CASSLAGGHGYSPLHF
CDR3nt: TGTGCCAGCAGCTTAGCGGGAGGACACGGCTATTCACCCCTCCACTTT

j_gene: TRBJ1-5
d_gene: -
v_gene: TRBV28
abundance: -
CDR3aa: CASSRDTDEYQPQHF
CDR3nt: TGTGCCAGCAGCCGAGACACCGACGAGTACCAGCCCCAGCATTTT

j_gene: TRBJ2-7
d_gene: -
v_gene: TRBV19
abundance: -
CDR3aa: CASSIGGQRPYEQYF
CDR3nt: TGTGCCAGTAGTATAGGTGGGCAGAGACCCTACGAGCAGTACTTC

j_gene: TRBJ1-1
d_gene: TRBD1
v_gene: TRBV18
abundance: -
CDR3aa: CASSPMAGGLDTEAFF
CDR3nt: TGTGCCAGCTCACCAATGGCAGGGGGGTTAGACACTGAAGCTTTCTTT

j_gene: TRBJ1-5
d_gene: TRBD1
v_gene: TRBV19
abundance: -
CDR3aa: CASRGQGTSNQPQHF
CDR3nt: TGTGCCAGTAGGGGACAGGGGACGAGCAATCAGCCCCAGCATTTT

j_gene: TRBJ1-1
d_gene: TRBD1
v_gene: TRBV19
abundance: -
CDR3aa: CASSSGQGRTEAFF
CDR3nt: TGTGCCAGTAGTTCCGGACAGGGAAGAACTGAAGCTTTCTTT

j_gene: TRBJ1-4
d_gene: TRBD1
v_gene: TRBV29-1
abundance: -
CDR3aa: CSGLGGGGEKLFF
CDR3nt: TGCAGCGGATTAGGGGGCGGTGGCGAAAAACTGTTTTTT

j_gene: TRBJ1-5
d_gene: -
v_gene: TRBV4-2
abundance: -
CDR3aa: CASSPYDNSNQPQHF
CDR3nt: TGTGCCAGCAGCCCCTACGACAATAGCAATCAGCCCCAGCATTTT

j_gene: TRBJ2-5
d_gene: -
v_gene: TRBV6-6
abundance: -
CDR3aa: CASSYSGGQETQYF
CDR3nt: TGTGCCAGCAGTTACTCAGGAGGACAAGAGACCCAGTACTTC

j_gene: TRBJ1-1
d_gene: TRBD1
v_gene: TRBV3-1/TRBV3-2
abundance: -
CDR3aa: CASSRGTGQGNTEAFF
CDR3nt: TGTGCCAGCAGCCGTGGGACAGGGCAGGGTAACACTGAAGCTTTCTTT

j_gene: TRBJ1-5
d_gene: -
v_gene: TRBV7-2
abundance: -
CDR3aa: CASSPGVFDQPQHF
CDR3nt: TGTGCCAGCAGCCCCGGGGTATTTGATCAGCCCCAGCATTTT

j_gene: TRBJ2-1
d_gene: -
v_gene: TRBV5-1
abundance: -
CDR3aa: CASSLDTSYNEQFF
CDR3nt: TGCGCCAGCAGCTTGGACACCTCCTACAATGAGCAGTTCTTC

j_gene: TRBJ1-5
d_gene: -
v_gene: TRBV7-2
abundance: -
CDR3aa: CASSLHGAQPQHF
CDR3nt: TGTGCCAGCAGCTTACATGGTGCGCAGCCCCAGCATTTT

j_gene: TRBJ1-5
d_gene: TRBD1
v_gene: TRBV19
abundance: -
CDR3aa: CASRGAGTGNQPQHF
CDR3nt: TGTGCCAGTAGAGGGGCCGGGACAGGGAATCAGCCCCAGCATTTT

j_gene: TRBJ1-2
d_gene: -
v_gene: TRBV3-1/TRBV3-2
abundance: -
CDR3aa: CASSQDPRIFYGYTF
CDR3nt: TGTGCCAGCAGCCAAGACCCGCGGATCTTCTATGGCTACACCTTC

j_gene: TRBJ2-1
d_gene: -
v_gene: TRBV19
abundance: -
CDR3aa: CASSNTGREQFF
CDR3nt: TGTGCCAGTAGTAACACAGGGCGGGAGCAGTTCTTC

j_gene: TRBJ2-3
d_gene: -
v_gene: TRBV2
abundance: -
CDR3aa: CASSAGQGPDTQYF
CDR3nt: TGTGCCAGCAGTGCAGGCCAGGGGCCAGATACGCAGTATTTT

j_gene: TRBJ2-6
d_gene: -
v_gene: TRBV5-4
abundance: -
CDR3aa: CASSPESSGANVLTF
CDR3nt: TGTGCCAGCAGCCCGGAGTCTTCAGGGGCCAACGTCCTGACTTTC

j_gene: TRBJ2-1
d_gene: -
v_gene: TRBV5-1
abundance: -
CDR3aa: CASSLGRVINNEQFF
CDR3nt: TGCGCCAGCAGCTTGGGGCGGGTAATCAACAATGAGCAGTTCTTC

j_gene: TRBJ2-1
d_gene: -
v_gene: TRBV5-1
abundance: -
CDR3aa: CASSLRVVTYNEQFF
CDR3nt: TGCGCCAGCAGCTTGCGGGTGGTCACCTACAATGAGCAGTTCTTC

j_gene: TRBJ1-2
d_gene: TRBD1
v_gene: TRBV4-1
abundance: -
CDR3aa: CASSQPGQGGYGYTF
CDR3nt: TGCGCCAGCAGCCAACCGGGACAGGGGGGCTATGGCTACACCTTC

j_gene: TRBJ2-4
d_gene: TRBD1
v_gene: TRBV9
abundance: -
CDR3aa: CASSVGTGGAGGNIQYF
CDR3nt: TGTGCCAGCAGCGTAGGAACAGGGGGAGCTGGAGGAAACATTCAGTACTTC

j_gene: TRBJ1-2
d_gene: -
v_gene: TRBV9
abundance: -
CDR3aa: CASSGREGPLAGYTF
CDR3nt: TGTGCCAGCAGCGGTCGGGAGGGGCCGCTAGCGGGCTACACCTTC

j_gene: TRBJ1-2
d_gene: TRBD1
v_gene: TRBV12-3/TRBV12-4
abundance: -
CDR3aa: CASSSTGGSGYTF
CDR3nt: TGTGCCAGCAGCTCAACAGGGGGTTCCGGCTACACCTTC

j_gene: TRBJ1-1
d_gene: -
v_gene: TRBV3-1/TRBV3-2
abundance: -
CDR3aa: CASSQGHRATEAFF
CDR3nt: TGTGCCAGCAGCCAAGGTCACAGGGCCACTGAAGCTTTCTTT

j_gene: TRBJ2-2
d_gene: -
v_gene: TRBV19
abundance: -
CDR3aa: CASSLQGLSNTGELFF
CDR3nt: TGTGCCAGTAGCCTACAGGGATTATCGAACACCGGGGAGCTGTTTTTT

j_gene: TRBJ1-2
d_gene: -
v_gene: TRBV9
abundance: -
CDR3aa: CASSRGSIGSAWGYTF
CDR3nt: TGTGCCAGCAGCCGAGGCTCCATTGGGTCTGCCTGGGGCTACACCTTC

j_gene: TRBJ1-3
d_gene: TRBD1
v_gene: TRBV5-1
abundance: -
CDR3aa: CASSPELTGGNTIYF
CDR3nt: TGCGCCAGCAGCCCGGAATTGACAGGGGGAAACACCATATATTTT